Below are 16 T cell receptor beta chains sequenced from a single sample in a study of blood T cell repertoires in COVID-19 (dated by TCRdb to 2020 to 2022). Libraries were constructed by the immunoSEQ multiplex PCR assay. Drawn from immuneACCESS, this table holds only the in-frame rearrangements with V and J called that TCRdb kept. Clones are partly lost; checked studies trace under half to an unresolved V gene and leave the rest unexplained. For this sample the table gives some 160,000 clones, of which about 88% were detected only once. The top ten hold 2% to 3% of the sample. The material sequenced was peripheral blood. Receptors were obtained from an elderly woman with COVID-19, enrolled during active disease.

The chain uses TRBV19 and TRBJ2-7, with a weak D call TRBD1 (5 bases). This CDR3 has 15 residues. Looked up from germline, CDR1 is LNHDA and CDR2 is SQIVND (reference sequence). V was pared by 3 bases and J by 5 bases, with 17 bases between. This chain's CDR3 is CASSIPRQGKDEQYF. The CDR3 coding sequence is TGTGCCAGTAGTATCCCTCGCCAGGGTAAGGACGAGCAGTACTTC.

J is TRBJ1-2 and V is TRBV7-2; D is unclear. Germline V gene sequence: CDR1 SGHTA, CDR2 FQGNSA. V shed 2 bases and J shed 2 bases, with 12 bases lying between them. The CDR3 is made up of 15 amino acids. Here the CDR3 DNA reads TGTGCCAGCAGCTTAATTGCCAGAGGCAACTATGGCTACACCTTC. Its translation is CASSLIARGNYGYTF.

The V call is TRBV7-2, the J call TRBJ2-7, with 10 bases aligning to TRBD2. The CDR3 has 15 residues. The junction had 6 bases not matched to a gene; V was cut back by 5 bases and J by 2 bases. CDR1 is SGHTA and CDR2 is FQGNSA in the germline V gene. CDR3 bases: TGTGCCAGCAGCAGAATAGCGGGAGGCGCCTACGAGCAGTACTTC. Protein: CASSRIAGGAYEQYF.

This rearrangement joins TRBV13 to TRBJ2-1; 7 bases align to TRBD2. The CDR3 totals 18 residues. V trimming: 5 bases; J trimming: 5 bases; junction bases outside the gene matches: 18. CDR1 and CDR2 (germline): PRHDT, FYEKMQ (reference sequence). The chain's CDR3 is CASSPYYLAVTPNNEQFF. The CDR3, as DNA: TGTGCCAGCAGCCCTTACTACCTAGCGGTGACGCCTAACAATGAGCAGTTCTTC.

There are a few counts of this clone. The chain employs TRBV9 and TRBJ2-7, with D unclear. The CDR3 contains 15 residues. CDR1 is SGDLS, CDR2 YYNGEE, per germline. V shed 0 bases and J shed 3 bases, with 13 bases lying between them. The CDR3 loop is CASSVEATPHYEQYF. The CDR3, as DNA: TGTGCCAGCAGCGTAGAAGCGACCCCTCACTACGAGCAGTACTTC.

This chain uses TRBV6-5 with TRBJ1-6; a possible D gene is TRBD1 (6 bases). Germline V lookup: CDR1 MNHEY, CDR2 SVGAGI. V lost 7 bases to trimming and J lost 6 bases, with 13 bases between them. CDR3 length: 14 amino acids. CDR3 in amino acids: CASTPGTFNSPLHF. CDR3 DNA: TGTGCCAGCACTCCCGGGACATTTAATTCACCCCTCCACTTT.

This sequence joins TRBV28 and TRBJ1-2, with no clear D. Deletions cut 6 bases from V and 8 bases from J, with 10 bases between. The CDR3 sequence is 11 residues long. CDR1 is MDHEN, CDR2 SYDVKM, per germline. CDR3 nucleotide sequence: TGTGCCAGCAGCACCCTATCGGGCTACACCTTC. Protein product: CASSTLSGYTF.

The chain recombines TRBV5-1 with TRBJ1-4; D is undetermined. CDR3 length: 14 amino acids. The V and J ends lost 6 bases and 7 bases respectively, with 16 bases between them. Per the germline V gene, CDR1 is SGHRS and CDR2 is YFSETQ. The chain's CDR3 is CASTDRGEGEKLFF. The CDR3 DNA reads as TGCGCCAGCACCGATCGGGGAGAAGGTGAAAAACTGTTTTTT.

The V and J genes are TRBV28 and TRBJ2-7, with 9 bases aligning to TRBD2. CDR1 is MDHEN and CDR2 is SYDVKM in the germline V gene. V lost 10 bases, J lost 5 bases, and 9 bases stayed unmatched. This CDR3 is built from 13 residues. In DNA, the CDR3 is TGTGCCACCCAAGGGACTAGCACTAACGAGCAGTACTTC. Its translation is CATQGTSTNEQYF.

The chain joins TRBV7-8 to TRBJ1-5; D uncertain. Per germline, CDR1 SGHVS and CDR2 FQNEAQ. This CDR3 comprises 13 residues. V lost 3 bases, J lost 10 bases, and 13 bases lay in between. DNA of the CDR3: TGTGCCAGCAGCTTGACCGAGGTTCGACCCCAGCATTTT. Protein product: CASSLTEVRPQHF. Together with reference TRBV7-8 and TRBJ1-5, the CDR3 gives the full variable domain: GAGVSQSPRYKVAKRGQDVALRCDPISGHVSLFWYQQALGQGPEFLTYFQNEAQLDKSGLPSDRFFAERPEGSVSTLKIQRTQQEDSAVYLCASSLTEVRPQHFGDGTRLSIL.

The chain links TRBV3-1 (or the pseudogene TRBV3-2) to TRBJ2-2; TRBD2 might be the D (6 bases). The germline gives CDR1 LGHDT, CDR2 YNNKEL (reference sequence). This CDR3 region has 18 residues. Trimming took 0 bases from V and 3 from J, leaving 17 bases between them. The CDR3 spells CASSQERSGTSYTGELFF. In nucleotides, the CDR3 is TGTGCCAGCAGCCAAGAAAGATCCGGGACTTCGTACACCGGGGAGCTGTTTTTT.

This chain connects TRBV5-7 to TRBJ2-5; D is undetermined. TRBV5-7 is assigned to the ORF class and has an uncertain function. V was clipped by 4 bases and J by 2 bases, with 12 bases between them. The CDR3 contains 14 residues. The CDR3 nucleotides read TGTGCCAGCAGCCCAATGGCCAGGCAAGAGACCCAGTACTTC. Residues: CASSPMARQETQYF.

CDR3 sequence (DNA): TGTGCCAGCAGCTTAGTCGGCGGACAGGGGAACAATGAGCAGTTCTTC. Amino acid sequence: CASSLVGGQGNNEQFF. This rearrangement joins TRBV7-8 to TRBJ2-1, with 9 bases fitting TRBD1. V shed 1 base and J 5 bases; nucleotides not matched to a gene: 6. Looked up from germline, CDR1 is SGHVS and CDR2 is FQNEAQ. There are 16 residues in the CDR3.

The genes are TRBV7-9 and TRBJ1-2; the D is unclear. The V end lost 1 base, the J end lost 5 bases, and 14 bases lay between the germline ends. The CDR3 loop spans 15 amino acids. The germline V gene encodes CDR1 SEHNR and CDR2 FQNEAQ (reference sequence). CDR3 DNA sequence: TGTGCCAGCAGCTTAGACCCGGGCAGCGGTTATGGCTACACCTTC. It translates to CASSLDPGSGYGYTF.

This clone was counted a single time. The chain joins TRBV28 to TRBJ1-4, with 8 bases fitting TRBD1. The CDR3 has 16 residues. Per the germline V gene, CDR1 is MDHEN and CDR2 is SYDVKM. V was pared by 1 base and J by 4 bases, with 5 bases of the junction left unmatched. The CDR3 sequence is CASSLLKDRDNEKLFF. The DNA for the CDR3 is TGTGCCAGCAGTTTATTAAAGGACAGGGATAATGAAAAACTGTTTTTT.

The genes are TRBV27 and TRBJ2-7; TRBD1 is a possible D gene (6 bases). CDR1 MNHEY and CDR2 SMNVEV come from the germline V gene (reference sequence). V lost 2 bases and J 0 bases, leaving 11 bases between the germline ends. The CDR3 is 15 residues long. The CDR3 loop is CASSLRAGVSYEQYF. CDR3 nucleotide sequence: TGTGCCAGCAGTTTACGGGCAGGGGTCTCCTACGAGCAGTACTTC.